Following are 24 T cell receptor beta chains from one sample sequenced in a study of cytotoxic CD8 clonotypes in ibrutinib-treated CLL. The table came from immunoSEQ multiplex PCR; TCRdb's copy has only in-frame clones and leaves some out. The sample lists hundreds of thousands of clones; roughly 73% were seen once. Sequenced material: PBMCs, taken after 12 months of ibrutinib treatment. The source is a human donor with chronic lymphocytic leukemia.

The rearrangement uses TRBV7-6 and TRBJ1-5, with no clear D. Trimming shortened V by 5 bases and J by 5 bases, and 10 bases separated the two germline ends. The CDR3 is 13 residues long. CDR1 and CDR2 (germline): SGHVS, FNYEAQ. As DNA, the CDR3 is TGTGCCAGCAGCACCTCACCTGATCAGCCCCAGCATTTT. Translated: CASSTSPDQPQHF.

The gene calls are TRBV18 and TRBJ2-7; the D is unclear. Deletions cut 3 bases from V and 7 bases from J, with 19 bases between. CDR1 is KGHSH, CDR2 LQKENI, per germline. The CDR3 sequence is 15 residues long. The CDR3 here is CASSPAGGPAREQYF. The CDR3 coding sequence is TGTGCCAGCTCACCCGCCGGCGGACCTGCGAGGGAGCAGTACTTC.

The chain combines TRBV29-1 with TRBJ1-2, with a weak D call TRBD1 (5 bases). V was clipped by 3 bases and J by 4 bases, with 15 bases between them. CDR3 length equals 14 residues. CDR1 is SQVTM, CDR2 ANQGSEA, per germline. Here the CDR3 reads CSVDGEGPSYGYTF. The CDR3 bases are TGCAGCGTTGATGGCGAGGGGCCCTCCTATGGCTACACCTTC.

This chain joins TRBV27 and TRBJ2-7; a possible D gene is TRBD1 (5 bases). The V end was cut by 8 bases, the J end by 2 bases, with 16 bases between. CDR1 and CDR2 from the germline V gene are MNHEY and SMNVEV (reference sequence). The CDR3 runs 14 residues. The CDR3 is CASSDSLLTYEQYF. In nucleotides, the CDR3 is TGTGCCAGCTCCGACAGCCTCCTAACCTACGAGCAGTACTTC.

The sample holds one count of this clone. This rearrangement joins TRBV7-3 to TRBJ2-2; the D gene is possibly TRBD1 (6 bases). The CDR3 contains 15 residues. Deletions cut 5 bases from V and 3 bases from J, with 13 bases between. Looked up from germline, CDR1 is SGHTA and CDR2 is FQGTGA. CDR3 coding DNA: TGTGCCAGCAGCCCAAACAGGGCTGACACCGGGGAGCTGTTTTTT. It translates to CASSPNRADTGELFF. The full variable domain, completed using reference TRBV7-3 and TRBJ2-2, is GAGVSQTPSNKVTEKGKYVELRCDPISGHTALYWYRQSLGQGPEFLIYFQGTGAADDSGLPNDRFFAVRPEGSVSTLKIQRTERGDSAVYLCASSPNRADTGELFFGEGSRLTVL.

V usage is TRBV28 and J usage is TRBJ1-1; TRBD1 matches 10 bases. There are 15 residues in the CDR3. J lost 3 bases, V lost 5 bases, and 6 bases had no gene match. Germline V gene lookup returns CDR1 MDHEN and CDR2 SYDVKM. Here the CDR3 reads CASSGQGVGDTEAFF. The DNA of the CDR3 is TGTGCCAGCAGTGGACAGGGGGTGGGAGACACTGAAGCTTTCTTT.

This chain joins TRBV6-6 and TRBJ2-5; tentative D call: TRBD1 (6 bases). Trimming cost V 4 bases and J 1 base, with 10 bases left between them. CDR1 is MNHNY and CDR2 is SVGAGI in the germline V gene (reference sequence). The CDR3 totals 14 residues. The CDR3 nucleotides are TGTGCCAGCAGTTCGACAGGCCTCCAAGAGACCCAGTACTTC. This gives the protein CASSSTGLQETQYF.

This chain links TRBV7-8 with TRBJ2-7; a possible D gene is TRBD2 (5 bases). The CDR3 has 14 amino acids. Germline-derived CDR1 and CDR2 are SGHVS and FQNEAQ. V gave up 0 bases and J gave up 7 bases, with 13 bases separating them. The CDR3 is CASSLAASRGEQYF. The CDR3 coding sequence is TGTGCCAGCAGCTTAGCGGCCTCACGGGGAGAGCAGTACTTC.

This rearrangement joins TRBV6-1 to TRBJ2-2, with a possible D match to TRBD2 (5 bases). Germline CDR1 and CDR2: MNHNS and SASEGT. V lost 6 bases to trimming and J lost 3 bases, with 14 bases between them. CDR3 length equals 15 residues. The CDR3 is CASRVIHGDTGELFF. In nucleotides, the CDR3 is TGTGCCAGCAGGGTCATCCACGGGGACACCGGGGAGCTGTTTTTT.

V and J are TRBV4-1 and TRBJ2-1; 10 bases map to TRBD2. The CDR3 length is 17 residues. Germline V gives CDR1 MGHRA, CDR2 YSYEKL. The ends lost 2 bases at V and 4 bases at J; junction bases unmatched: 8. CDR3 in amino acids: CASSQRLAGEKYNEQFF. In DNA form, the CDR3 reads TGCGCCAGCAGCCAACGCCTAGCGGGAGAAAAGTACAATGAGCAGTTCTTC.

V and J are TRBV6-6 and TRBJ2-7; D is uncertain. The V end was cut by 5 bases, the J end by 2 bases, with 13 bases between. This CDR3 has 14 amino acids. Germline V gene lookup returns CDR1 MNHNY and CDR2 SVGAGI (reference sequence). CDR3 nucleotides: TGTGCCAGCAGTGGTGCTCACATGACCTACGAGCAGTACTTC. Its translation: CASSGAHMTYEQYF.

J is TRBJ1-1 and V is TRBV5-6, with D possibly TRBD1 on 6 matching bases. Germline values: CDR1 SGHDT, CDR2 YYEEEE. The V gene lost 5 bases and the J gene lost 5 bases, with 22 bases spanning the gap. The CDR3 spans 16 residues. The CDR3 DNA reads as TGTGCCAGCAGTTATCTGACAGGCCGACGTGGGACTGAAGCTTTCTTT. It yields the protein CASSYLTGRRGTEAFF. Variable domain in full (rest from reference TRBV5-6 and TRBJ1-1): DAGVTQSPTHLIKTRGQQVTLRCSPKSGHDTVSWYQQALGQGPQFIFQYYEEEERQRGNFPDRFSGHQFPNYSSELNVNALLLGDSALYLCASSYLTGRRGTEAFFGQGTRLTVV.

This clone was observed a few times. V gene TRBV6-5 combines with J gene TRBJ2-7, with TRBD1 as a possible D gene (5 bases). This CDR3 contains 12 residues. CDR1 is MNHEY and CDR2 is SVGAGI in the germline V gene. Deletions cut 8 bases from V and 4 bases from J, with 12 bases between. The chain's CDR3 is CASGAVPYEQYF. In nucleotides, the CDR3 is TGTGCCAGCGGGGCGGTACCTTACGAGCAGTACTTC.

V usage is TRBV21-1 and J usage is TRBJ1-2. TRBV21-1 is marked as a pseudogene. CDR3 size: 14 residues. The CDR3 region has the DNA TGTGCCAGCAACAAGAGTTCCAGCCGCTATGGCTACACCTTC. The encoded protein is CASNKSSSRYGYTF.

This clone showed up just a few times. This rearrangement joins TRBV7-3 to TRBJ1-5, with TRBD1 matching over 7 bases. Trimming cost V 5 bases and J 5 bases; bases outside gene matches: 3. From germline, CDR1 is SGHTA and CDR2 FQGTGA. This CDR3 is 13 amino acids long. CDR3 coding DNA: TGTGCCAGCAGCCCCCAGGGGGATCAGCCCCAGCATTTT. This encodes CASSPQGDQPQHF.

The rearrangement links TRBV11-2 to TRBJ2-5; D perhaps matches TRBD2 (6 bases). The CDR3 runs to 14 residues. With 3 bases removed from V and 2 bases from J, the gap between germline ends came to 10 bases. Germline values: CDR1 SGHAT, CDR2 FQNNGV. CDR3 in DNA: TGTGCCAGCAGCTTCACGCGGGGACAAGAGACCCAGTACTTC. Translation gives CASSFTRGQETQYF.

CDR3 nucleotide sequence: TGTGCCAGCTCGGAAGGGTACAGGGATAGCAATCAGCCCCAGCATTTT. The encoded protein is CASSEGYRDSNQPQHF. V gene TRBV18 combines with J gene TRBJ1-5; tentative D call: TRBD1 (6 bases). The length of the CDR3 is 16 residues. Germline V CDR1 and CDR2: KGHSH, LQKENI. Trimming removed 6 bases from V and 0 bases from J, with 15 bases in between.

The CDR3 reads CASSLGPGGMNTEAFF. Here the CDR3 DNA reads TGTGCCAGCAGCTTAGGACCAGGGGGGATGAACACTGAAGCTTTCTTT. The J gene is TRBJ1-1, the V gene TRBV7-6, with TRBD1 matching over 7 bases. The V gene end was trimmed by 1 base and the J gene end by 0 bases; junction bases not matched to a gene: 5. CDR1 SGHVS and CDR2 FNYEAQ come from the germline V gene. The CDR3 spans 16 residues.

V usage is TRBV11-2 and J usage is TRBJ2-7, with 7 positions matching TRBD1. Germline assignment: CDR1 SGHAT and CDR2 FQNNGV. CDR3 size: 15 residues. V shed 4 bases and J 6 bases; nucleotides not matched to a gene: 12. Here the CDR3 DNA reads TGTGCCAGCAGCTCCGTACAGGGGCGAGTCTTCGAGCAGTACTTC. Translating gives CASSSVQGRVFEQYF.

This clone was detected only once. The chain recombines TRBV6-1 with TRBJ1-5; D is unresolved. CDR1 MNHNS and CDR2 SASEGT come from the germline V gene. Trimming stripped 3 bases from V and 7 bases from J, with 10 bases between. The CDR3 runs 13 residues. This CDR3 reads CASSERNPQPQHF. CDR3 bases: TGTGCCAGCAGTGAGAGAAACCCCCAGCCCCAGCATTTT.

V and J are TRBV4-1 and TRBJ2-5; D uncertain. The CDR3 contains 15 residues. V lost 4 bases to trimming and J lost 3 bases, with 15 bases between them. Germline-derived CDR1 and CDR2 are MGHRA and YSYEKL. The CDR3 coding sequence is TGCGCCAGCAGCCCCCTCGGAGTACCGAAAGAGACCCAGTACTTC. Amino acid sequence: CASSPLGVPKETQYF.

This CDR3 reads CASSQETVSNEKLFF. In DNA, the CDR3 is TGTGCCAGCAGCCAGGAGACGGTGTCTAATGAAAAACTGTTTTTT. This chain connects TRBV4-2 to TRBJ1-4, with D unclear. The V gene lost 3 bases and the J gene lost 3 bases, with 11 bases spanning the gap. This CDR3 contains 15 residues. Germline V gene data show CDR1 as LGHNA and CDR2 as YNFKEQ.

This chain connects TRBV19 to TRBJ2-5; the match to TRBD2 covers 9 bases. V gave up 6 bases and J gave up 5 bases; unmatched junction bases: 10. Germline values: CDR1 LNHDA, CDR2 SQIVND (reference sequence). The CDR3 consists of 15 residues. The CDR3 nucleotides read TGTGCCAGTAGCCCTATAGCGGGGGCCGAGGAGACCCAGTACTTC. As protein: CASSPIAGAEETQYF.

This chain links TRBV5-4 with TRBJ2-1; TRBD2 aligns across 12 bases. The germline V gene encodes CDR1 SGHNT and CDR2 YYREEE (reference sequence). V was clipped by 3 bases and J by 0 bases; unmatched bases: 1. The CDR3 is made up of 16 amino acids. CDR3 nucleotides: TGTGCCAGCAGCTCGACTAGCGGGAGCTCCTACAATGAGCAGTTCTTC. Translating it yields CASSSTSGSSYNEQFF.